This T cell receptor (beta chain) is drawn from a study of neoadjuvant anti-PD-1 for oral cavity cancer. Across the whole study: Most patients had three to four biweekly doses of 3 mg/kg nivolumab before resection. Study-level points and caveats: Each response group had just three patients in TCR analyses.

Concerning this clone: The antigen is undetermined.

The protocol was immunoSEQ multiplex PCR, while the TCRdb copy is restricted to in-frame clones and leaves out a portion. The table records some 70,000 clones, 85% of them present only once. Germline lookup yields CDR1 SQVTM and CDR2 ANQGSEA. The CDR3 consists of 13 residues. V dropped 3 bases and J dropped 7 bases, with 13 bases sitting between them. Time point reported: after neoadjuvant nivolumab, at surgical resection. No culture or expansion preceded analysis of these blood cells. The input for sequencing was PBMCs, taken after nivolumab (anti-PD-1) treatment. The TCR sequence derives from a person between 40 and 79 years old with oral cavity squamous cell carcinoma. The V gene is TRBV29-1, the J gene TRBJ1-5, with D possibly TRBD1 on 5 matching bases. CDR3 coding DNA: TGCAGCGTTGAGGGCCAGGGAGGCCAGCCCCAGCATTTT. Amino acids: CSVEGQGGQPQHF.